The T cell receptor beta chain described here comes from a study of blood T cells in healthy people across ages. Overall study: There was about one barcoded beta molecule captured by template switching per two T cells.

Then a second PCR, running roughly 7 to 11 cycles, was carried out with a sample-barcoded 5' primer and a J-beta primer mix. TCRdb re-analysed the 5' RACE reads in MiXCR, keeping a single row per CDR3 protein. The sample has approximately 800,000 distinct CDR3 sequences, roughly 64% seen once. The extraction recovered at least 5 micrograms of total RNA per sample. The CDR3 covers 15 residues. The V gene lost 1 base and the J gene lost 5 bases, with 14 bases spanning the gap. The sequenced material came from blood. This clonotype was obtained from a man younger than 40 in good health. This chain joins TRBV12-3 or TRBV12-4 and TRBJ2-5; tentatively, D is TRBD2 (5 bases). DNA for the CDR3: TGTGCCAGCAGTTTAGGTGGGAGTCGGGTCGAGACCCAGTACTTC. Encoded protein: CASSLGGSRVETQYF.